This T cell receptor beta chain was sequenced in a study of T cells after yellow fever vaccination. Whole-study context: Each low-cell-number fraction was prepared by means of SMART-Seq v4 Ultra Low Input.

This clonotype occurred many times. Germline-derived CDR1 and CDR2 are SEHNR and FQNEAQ (reference sequence). The CDR3 length is 14 residues. V lost 6 bases to trimming and J lost 5 bases; unmatched junction nucleotides: 5. TCRdb ran MiXCR on the 5' RACE reads and lists one entry per CDR3 protein. The sample contains 300,000 to 350,000 distinct CDR3 sequences, around 4.5% of which appear only once. The rearrangement links TRBV7-9 to TRBJ2-2, with 8 bases matching TRBD1. The clonotype was recovered from a man younger than 35 who received the YFV17D yellow fever vaccine. The sample consisted of PBMCs, taken 15 days after the yellow fever booster vaccination. The CDR3 sequence: CASRGTGRTGELFF. CDR3 coding DNA: TGTGCCAGCAGAGGGACAGGCAGGACCGGGGAGCTGTTTTTT. Full variable domain (remainder filled in from reference TRBV7-9 and TRBJ2-2): DTGVSQNPRHKITKRGQNVTFRCDPISEHNRLYWYRQTLGQGPEFLTYFQNEAQLEKSRLLSDRFSAERPKGSFSTLEIQRTEQGDSAMYLCASRGTGRTGELFFGEGSRLTVL.